Listed here are 26 T cell receptor beta chains from one sample, sequenced in a study of shared clonotypes between healthy human individuals. Only CD45RO-negative cells positively selected for CCR7 counted as naive CD8 cells, so terminally differentiated effector memory CD45RA+ cells were excluded. The data were produced by immunoSEQ multiplex PCR, yet TCRdb's version contains in-frame clones alone and is incomplete. The data show some 2 million clones, approximately 94% seen once. The source material was naive CD8+ T cells sorted from blood. These receptors were obtained from a man between 18 and 35 years old in good health.

A single count supports this clone. This CDR3 is CASSTGTEDEAFF. The DNA for the CDR3 is TGCGCCAGCAGCACAGGGACAGAGGATGAAGCTTTCTTT. The V call is TRBV5-1, the J call TRBJ1-1; TRBD1 agrees at 7 bases. This CDR3 is built from 13 residues. J lost 7 bases, V lost 4 bases, and 7 bases had no gene match. Germline V CDR1 and CDR2: SGHRS, YFSETQ.

The V gene is TRBV29-1, the J gene TRBJ1-1, with D unresolved. This CDR3 spans 11 amino acids. Germline V gene lookup returns CDR1 SQVTM and CDR2 ANQGSEA. V lost 7 bases and J lost 5, with 11 bases in between. The CDR3 nucleotides read TGCAGCGCCGCCTGGGGAACTGAAGCTTTCTTT. Translation: CSAAWGTEAFF.

The CDR3 DNA reads as TGTGCCAGCAGCTCGTCAGAATTCCAAGAGACCCAGTACTTC. Translated, it gives CASSSSEFQETQYF. The V call is TRBV7-9, the J call TRBJ2-5; D is ambiguous. The CDR3 totals 14 residues. CDR1 SEHNR and CDR2 FQNEAQ come from the germline V gene (reference sequence). V lost 4 bases and J 1 base, leaving 10 bases between the germline ends.

J is TRBJ2-7 and V is TRBV5-6; either TRBD1 or TRBD2 may fit D (5 bases each). The CDR3 has 14 amino acids. The ends were cut back, 3 bases at V and 3 bases at J, with 13 bases in the middle. The germline V gene encodes CDR1 SGHDT and CDR2 YYEEEE. This chain's CDR3 is CASSSGPGGYEQYF. The CDR3 nucleotides are TGTGCCAGCAGCTCGGGCCCTGGGGGCTACGAGCAGTACTTC. Full variable domain (missing parts from reference TRBV5-6 and TRBJ2-7): DAGVTQSPTHLIKTRGQQVTLRCSPKSGHDTVSWYQQALGQGPQFIFQYYEEEERQRGNFPDRFSGHQFPNYSSELNVNALLLGDSALYLCASSSGPGGYEQYFGPGTRLTVT.

The chain combines TRBV28 with TRBJ1-5; D may be TRBD1 (5 bases). Trimming removed 2 bases from V and 4 bases from J, with 9 bases in between. Looked up from germline, CDR1 is MDHEN and CDR2 is SYDVKM. This CDR3 region has 14 residues. CDR3 sequence reads: CASSLGPGNQPQHF. CDR3 sequence (DNA): TGTGCCAGCAGTTTAGGGCCAGGGAATCAGCCCCAGCATTTT.

This chain connects TRBV19 to TRBJ2-2, with a weak D call TRBD1 (6 bases). V lost 3 bases to trimming and J lost 3 bases, with 14 bases between them. The CDR3 has 16 amino acids. Germline V CDR1 and CDR2: LNHDA, SQIVND (reference sequence). The DNA for the CDR3 is TGTGCCAGTAGTATTGGGATTTACAGGGACACCGGGGAGCTGTTTTTT. Translating gives CASSIGIYRDTGELFF.

The V call is TRBV4-3, the J call TRBJ2-3; 7 bases align to TRBD2. Trimming at V came to 4 bases and at J to 4 bases, leaving 5 bases not matched to a gene. CDR1 and CDR2 from the germline V gene are LGHNA and YSLEER. The CDR3 runs 14 residues. The CDR3 sequence: CASSPWAGADTQYF. Here the CDR3 DNA reads TGCGCCAGCAGCCCTTGGGCGGGAGCAGATACGCAGTATTTT.

This clone was counted a single time. The chain is built from TRBV6-5 and TRBJ1-2; the D is unclear. Per germline, CDR1 MNHEY and CDR2 SVGAGI. This CDR3 contains 13 residues. Trimming shortened V by 1 base and J by 7 bases, and 10 bases separated the two germline ends. CDR3 loop: CASSYFGEGGYTF. The CDR3 DNA sequence: TGTGCCAGCAGTTACTTCGGGGAGGGTGGCTACACCTTC.

The chain couples TRBV5-4 to TRBJ2-1, with D perhaps matching TRBD1 (6 bases). This CDR3 comprises 15 residues. Trimming shortened V by 2 bases and J by 0 bases, and 9 bases separated the two germline ends. Per the germline V gene, CDR1 is SGHNT and CDR2 is YYREEE (reference sequence). The CDR3 here is CASSLRGTSYNEQFF. The CDR3 DNA reads as TGTGCCAGCAGCTTAAGGGGGACCTCCTACAATGAGCAGTTCTTC. Complete variable domain (other parts from reference TRBV5-4 and TRBJ2-1): ETGVTQSPTHLIKTRGQQVTLRCSSQSGHNTVSWYQQALGQGPQFIFQYYREEENGRGNFPPRFSGLQFPNYSSELNVNALELDDSALYLCASSLRGTSYNEQFFGPGTRLTVL.

The genes are TRBV4-3 and TRBJ2-3; D possibly corresponds to TRBD2 (6 bases). V was trimmed by 0 bases and J by 3 bases, leaving 25 bases between them. The CDR3 contains 20 residues. In germline, CDR1 is LGHNA, CDR2 YSLEER. The CDR3 sequence: CASSQDGGTLTERLTDTQYF. DNA of the CDR3: TGCGCCAGCAGCCAAGACGGAGGGACTCTCACTGAGCGGTTAACAGATACGCAGTATTTT.

The J gene is TRBJ2-1, the V gene TRBV19, with no clear D. V lost 0 bases to trimming and J lost 3 bases, with 9 bases between them. This CDR3 is built from 15 residues. The germline gives CDR1 LNHDA, CDR2 SQIVND (reference sequence). The CDR3 sequence: CASSIDAGYYNEQFF. In DNA, the CDR3 is TGTGCCAGTAGTATAGACGCTGGCTACTACAATGAGCAGTTCTTC.

The chain links TRBV29-1 to TRBJ1-2; maybe TRBD1 (6 bases). This CDR3 has 15 residues. Per the germline V gene, CDR1 is SQVTM and CDR2 is ANQGSEA. Trimming left V 0 bases short and J 3 bases short, with 14 bases between. The chain's CDR3 is CSVEDPGRGDYGYTF. In nucleotides, the CDR3 is TGCAGCGTTGAAGATCCTGGCAGGGGAGACTATGGCTACACCTTC.

This clone has only one observation. This sequence joins TRBV1 and TRBJ1-5; the table's D call of TRBD1 was not tested on the DNA. TRBV1 counts as a pseudogene. This CDR3 has 16 amino acids. CDR3 bases: TGCACCAGCAAACCCTCGGGACAGGCGGCCAATCAGCCCCAGCATTTT. This translates into CTSKPSGQAANQPQHF.

As to this clone: Germline is not matched at one junction end, which may reflect a read error. The chain joins TRBV7-7 to TRBJ2-7; 15 nucleotides align to TRBD2. The length of the CDR3 is 16 residues. Germline CDR1 reads SSHAT; CDR2 reads FNYEAQ (reference sequence). The CDR3 protein is CASSPGLAGGIYEQYF. As DNA, the CDR3 is TGTGCTAGCAGCCCGGGACTAGCGGGAGGTATCTACGAGCAGTACTTC. Looking up the rest from reference TRBV7-7 and TRBJ2-7 gives the full variable domain: GAGVSQSPRYKVTKRGQDVTLRCDPISSHATLYWYQQALGQGPEFLTYFNYEAQPDKSGLPSDRFSAERPEGSISTLTIQRTEQRDSAMYRCASSPGLAGGIYEQYFGPGTRLTVT.

On this clone itself: The sample holds other DNA sequences that translate to the same CDR3. The chain couples TRBV6-5 to TRBJ2-7; D remains ambiguous. V dropped 3 bases and J dropped 1 base, with 7 bases sitting between them. Germline CDR1 and CDR2: MNHEY and SVGAGI. The CDR3 is made up of 13 amino acids. The CDR3 spells CASSYSGSYEQYF. As DNA, the CDR3 is TGTGCCAGCAGTTATTCCGGTTCCTACGAGCAGTACTTC.

The chain recombines TRBV4-1 with TRBJ2-2, with 8 bases fitting TRBD1. V dropped 4 bases and J dropped 3; count of bases not matched to a gene: 4. The CDR3 totals 15 residues. Germline V gives CDR1 MGHRA, CDR2 YSYEKL. CDR3: CASSPGGGDTGELFF. The CDR3 DNA follows: TGCGCCAGCAGCCCAGGGGGCGGGGACACCGGGGAGCTGTTTTTT.

This chain uses TRBV30 with TRBJ2-3; D remains ambiguous. Per germline, CDR1 GTSNPN and CDR2 SVGIG (reference sequence). CDR3 length equals 15 residues. V was cut by 0 bases and J by 5 bases, with 15 bases left in between. The CDR3 protein is CAWSVTGFSKDTQYF. The CDR3 bases are TGTGCCTGGAGTGTAACTGGGTTTTCGAAAGATACGCAGTATTTT.

This rearrangement joins TRBV27 to TRBJ2-3, with unresolved D. Germline-derived CDR1 and CDR2 are MNHEY and SMNVEV (reference sequence). V shed 5 bases and J shed 2 bases, with 11 bases lying between them. The CDR3 sequence is 14 residues long. The chain's CDR3 is CASSPRINTDTQYF. Here the CDR3 DNA reads TGTGCCAGCAGTCCTCGAATTAACACAGATACGCAGTATTTT.

V usage is TRBV9 and J usage is TRBJ2-3; 11 positions agree with TRBD2. Trimming took 4 bases from V and 6 from J; bases not matched to a gene: 7. From germline, CDR1 is SGDLS and CDR2 YYNGEE. CDR3 size: 15 residues. CDR3 amino acids: CASSPSGGISDTQYF. The CDR3 DNA sequence: TGTGCCAGCAGCCCTAGCGGGGGGATTAGTGATACGCAGTATTTT.

The gene calls are TRBV9 and TRBJ2-3; D is uncertain. CDR1 is SGDLS, CDR2 YYNGEE, per germline. The CDR3 covers 14 residues. V lost 3 bases and J 0 bases, leaving 8 bases between the germline ends. CDR3 in DNA: TGTGCCAGCAGCGGCAGGAGTAGCACAGATACGCAGTATTTT. Its translation is CASSGRSSTDTQYF.

This chain connects TRBV6-1 to TRBJ2-7; 8 bases are a match to TRBD1. The V gene's germline CDR1 is MNHNS and CDR2 SASEGT. There are 16 residues in the CDR3. The ends lost 2 bases at V and 5 bases at J; junction bases unmatched: 11. The CDR3 DNA follows: TGTGCCAGCAGTGAATTAAGGACAGGGAGGTCCCACGAGCAGTACTTC. Its translation is CASSELRTGRSHEQYF.

Details on this clone: This CDR3 is also generated by other DNA sequences in the sample. The V call is TRBV5-4, the J call TRBJ2-7; D is possibly TRBD2 (5 bases). Germline CDR1 is SGHNT and CDR2 is YYREEE (reference sequence). Trimming took 5 bases from V and 0 from J, leaving 12 bases between them. The CDR3 covers 14 residues. The CDR3 loop is CASSSSGSSYEQYF. CDR3 DNA: TGTGCCAGCAGTTCAAGCGGAAGCTCCTACGAGCAGTACTTC.

As to this clone: This same CDR3 is encoded by further DNA sequences in the sample. The chain uses TRBV9 and TRBJ2-7, with TRBD1 identical over 9 bases. After removal of 0 bases from V and 6 bases from J, the junction contained 4 bases not matched to a gene. The CDR3 loop spans 14 amino acids. The germline V gene encodes CDR1 SGDLS and CDR2 YYNGEE. CDR3 residues: CASSVGTGGLEQYF. The CDR3 region has the DNA TGTGCCAGCAGCGTAGGAACAGGGGGCCTCGAGCAGTACTTC.

The chain couples TRBV5-1 to TRBJ2-5, with D tentatively TRBD2 (6 bases). The V end was cut by 5 bases, the J end by 3 bases, with 11 bases between. Germline CDR1 and CDR2: SGHRS and YFSETQ. CDR3 length: 13 residues. The chain's CDR3 is CASRGGVEETQYF. CDR3 sequence (DNA): TGCGCCAGCAGGGGGGGAGTGGAAGAGACCCAGTACTTC.

This chain joins TRBV5-1 and TRBJ2-1; 8 nucleotides match TRBD1. The CDR3 covers 13 residues. V lost 6 bases and J lost 9; bases outside the gene matches: 8. Germline-derived CDR1 and CDR2 are SGHRS and YFSETQ. The CDR3 coding sequence is TGCGCCAGCAAGATCACAGGGGGAGGTGAGCAGTTCTTC. Its translation: CASKITGGGEQFF.

CDR3: CASSPGSGLASYEQYF. The CDR3 DNA sequence: TGTGCCAGCAGCCCGGGGTCGGGACTAGCCTCCTACGAGCAGTACTTC. This chain uses TRBV7-9 with TRBJ2-7, with 9 bases lining up with TRBD2. This CDR3 has 16 residues. Germline V CDR1 and CDR2: SEHNR, FQNEAQ (reference sequence). The V gene end was trimmed by 5 bases and the J gene end by 0 bases; junction bases not matched to a gene: 8.